The rows below give T cell receptor beta chains drawn from one sample of a study of T cells in Graves' hyperthyroidism and ophthalmopathy. Via MiXCR, TCRdb re-called the multiplex PCR reads, giving one row per CDR3 protein. This table has hundreds of thousands of distinct CDR3 sequences, just under 45% appearing once. Specimen: peripheral blood or thyroid tissue (not recorded which). The receptors come from an adult man with Graves' disease, either hyperthyroidism or ophthalmopathy (not recorded which). Both conserved end residues are part of each CDR3. D genes are given only for firm matches. Some rows have no size entry. The others give once, few or many, or a class for an expanded clone.

>NA|12|TRBV12-5|TRBJ2-5|NA
TGTGCTAGTGGTTTAGGGTCAGAGACCCAGTACTTC
CASGLGSETQYF
>NA|16|TRBV9|TRBJ2-7|TRBD2
TGTGCCAGCAGCGTAGCGGCTGCGGGAGCGAATTACGAGCAGTACTTC
CASSVAAAGANYEQYF
>many|13|TRBV7-3|TRBJ1-3|NA
TGTGCCAGCAGCAAAGGGGCTGGAAACACCATATATTTT
CASSKGAGNTIYF
>many|12|TRBV29-1|TRBJ1-2|NA
TGCAGCGCTGAAACGGGGGGAGAGGGCTACACCTTC
CSAETGGEGYTF
>few|17|TRBV19|TRBJ1-6|NA
TGTGCCAGTGCCCTAACCGCGGCCGACTTAGGGGATTCACCCCTCCACTTT
CASALTAADLGDSPLHF
>NA|14|TRBV10-3|TRBJ2-3|TRBD2
TGTGCCATCACCAGCGGGGGCCCTATTGGTACGCAGTATTTT
CAITSGGPIGTQYF
>NA|14|TRBV10-3|TRBJ2-5|TRBD1
TGTGCCACGCGGTTGACAGACAGGGGGGAGACCCAGTACTTC
CATRLTDRGETQYF
>many|13|TRBV7-9|TRBJ2-5|NA
TGTGCCAGCAGCAGCGGACAGAAAGAGACCCAGTACTTC
CASSSGQKETQYF
>many|12|TRBV5-1|TRBJ1-2|NA
TGCGCCAGCAGCCCCGGGACTTTAGGCTACACCTTC
CASSPGTLGYTF
>many|12|TRBV7-9|TRBJ1-1|NA
TGTGCCAGCAGACTTATGAACACTGAAGCTTTCTTT
CASRLMNTEAFF
>NA|14|TRBV7-2|TRBJ2-7|NA
TGTGCCAGCAGCTTAGATTTGGGGACCTACGAGCAGTACTTC
CASSLDLGTYEQYF
>NA|14|TRBV20-1|TRBJ1-1|NA
TGCAGTGCTAGAGAAGAGGACGGGGACACTGAAGCTTTCTTT
CSAREEDGDTEAFF
>NA|11|TRBV2|TRBJ1-1|NA
TGTGCCAGCAGGTTCAACACTGAAGCTTTCTTT
CASRFNTEAFF
>NA|13|TRBV5-6|TRBJ1-1|NA
TGTGCCAGCAGCTTGGCGGGGGTGGGTGAAGCTTTCTTT
CASSLAGVGEAFF
>few|13|TRBV12-3/TRBV12-4|TRBJ2-7|NA
TGTGCCAGCAGTTCTAGACTATCCTACGAGCAGTACTTC
CASSSRLSYEQYF
>NA|11|TRBV10-3|TRBJ2-7|NA
TGTACCAGCCTCGGAGCCTACGAGCAGTACTTC
CTSLGAYEQYF
>NA|14|TRBV20-1|TRBJ1-1|TRBD1
TGCAGTGCTGCCCAATCGACAGGGACAGTCGGAGCTTTCTTT
CSAAQSTGTVGAFF
>NA|13|TRBV14|TRBJ1-4|NA
TGTGCCAGCAGCCCTTATAGGGAAGAAAAACTGTTTTTT
CASSPYREEKLFF
>NA|14|TRBV6-6|TRBJ2-7|NA
TGTGCCAGCAGTTACGTACAGAAGTCCTACGGGCAGTACTTC
CASSYVQKSYGQYF
>once|13|TRBV10-3|TRBJ2-7|TRBD2
TGTGCCATCAGGGAGGACGGGAGGGACGAGCAGTACTTC
CAIREDGRDEQYF
>few|15|TRBV6-5|TRBJ2-5|TRBD2
TGTGCCAGCAGTTACTTAGGGACTAGCGAAGAGACCCAGTACTTC
CASSYLGTSEETQYF
>once|15|TRBV25-1|TRBJ2-5|NA
TGTGCCAGCAGTGAATCAGGAGGGAGTTATGAGACCCAGTACTTC
CASSESGGSYETQYF
>once|15|TRBV20-1|TRBJ2-5|NA
TGCAGTGCTGCGCCCCCCGGGACACGCCAAGAGACCCAGTACTTC
CSAAPPGTRQETQYF
>many|12|TRBV10-2|TRBJ1-5|TRBD1
TGCGCCAGCGGACAGGGAAGCCAGCCCCAGCATTTT
CASGQGSQPQHF
>few|14|TRBV7-7|TRBJ1-1|NA
TGTGCTAGCACCCCGATAGAGTCGAACACTGAAGCTTTCTTT
CASTPIESNTEAFF
>NA|15|TRBV11-2|TRBJ2-5|TRBD2
TGTGCCAGCAGAGTCATAGCGGGGCGTCAAGAGACCCAGTACTTC
CASRVIAGRQETQYF
>few|11|TRBV2|TRBJ1-1|NA
TGTGCCAGCAGTGCCCAGGGCCCTACTTTCTTT
CASSAQGPTFF
>NA|15|TRBV7-2|TRBJ2-7|TRBD1
TGTGCCAGCAGCCCGAGCGGGACAGGGATCTACGAGCAGTACTTC
CASSPSGTGIYEQYF
>many|13|TRBV20-1|TRBJ1-6|NA
TGCAGTGCTATGGGTGTGGTCAAGTCACCCCTCCACTTT
CSAMGVVKSPLHF
>many|13|TRBV5-1|TRBJ2-7|NA
TGCGCCAGCAGCTTGGCCAGGGGCAACGAGCAGTACTTC
CASSLARGNEQYF
>many|13|TRBV2|TRBJ2-5|TRBD1
TGTGCCAGCAGTGTGCAGGGGGCGGAGACCCAGTACTTC
CASSVQGAETQYF
>NA|13|TRBV27|TRBJ1-2|NA
TGTGCCAGCAGTAGGGGGTTAGCATATGGCTACACCTTC
CASSRGLAYGYTF
>few|14|TRBV10-1|TRBJ2-5|TRBD1
TGCGCCAGCAGCCCCGACAGGGGTGAAGAGACCCAGTACTTC
CASSPDRGEETQYF
>few|17|TRBV7-2|TRBJ2-5|NA
TGTGCCAGCAGCTTAGTAGGGGTTGCGGCGGGCCAAGAGACCCAGTACTTC
CASSLVGVAAGQETQYF
>many|13|TRBV5-1|TRBJ2-2|NA
TGCGCCAGCAGCCCCAGCTTTCGTGGGGAGCTGTTTTTT
CASSPSFRGELFF
>NA|14|TRBV12-3/TRBV12-4|TRBJ1-4|TRBD1
TGTGCCAGCAGTTTTGACAGGGGGTATGAAAAACTGTTTTTT
CASSFDRGYEKLFF
>NA|16|TRBV4-1|TRBJ1-2|NA
TGCGCCAGCAGCCAAGATCTTAAGGGTTCAAACTATGGCTACACCTTC
CASSQDLKGSNYGYTF
>many|10|TRBV7-8|TRBJ1-5|NA
TGTGCCAGCAGCTTATGGCTCCAGCATTTT
CASSLWLQHF
>NA|16|TRBV9|TRBJ1-2|TRBD1
TGTGCCAGCAGCGTTGTAGGGGCAGGGGGAATATATGGCTACACCTTC
CASSVVGAGGIYGYTF
>NA|14|TRBV19|TRBJ1-5|NA
TGTGCCAGCATGACTCCGTGGAGCAATCAGCCCCAGCATTTT
CASMTPWSNQPQHF
>many|17|TRBV15|TRBJ1-1|NA
TGTGCCACCAGCAGAGATGACAAGGTGGGGCCGAACACTGAAGCTTTCTTT
CATSRDDKVGPNTEAFF
>few|16|TRBV14|TRBJ1-1|TRBD1
TGTGCCAGCAGCTATATCACAGGGGCCTTGAACACTGAAGCTTTCTTT
CASSYITGALNTEAFF
>once|12|TRBV2|TRBJ2-6|NA
TGTGCCAGCAGTGAAGCGGGGGGTGTCATGACTTTC
CASSEAGGVMTF
>NA|17|TRBV12-3/TRBV12-4|TRBJ2-2|TRBD2
TGTGCCAGCAGCCTACTATGGACTAGCGGAAACACCGGGGAGCTGTTTTTT
CASSLLWTSGNTGELFF
>few|14|TRBV20-1|TRBJ1-6|NA
TGCAGTGCTATCCGGGACGGTGGGAACTCACCCCTCCACTTT
CSAIRDGGNSPLHF
>few|15|TRBV9|TRBJ2-7|TRBD1
TGTGCCAGCAGCGTAGGGCAGGGGGCCACCTACGAGCAGTACTTC
CASSVGQGATYEQYF
>few|14|TRBV5-5|TRBJ2-2|NA
TGTGCCAGCAGCTTGATACTGAACACCGGGGAGCTGTTTTTT
CASSLILNTGELFF
>NA|13|TRBV29-1|TRBJ2-1|TRBD2
TGCAGCGTTGCGGCTAGCGGGAGACTTGAGCAGTTCTTC
CSVAASGRLEQFF
>NA|15|TRBV20-1|TRBJ1-5|TRBD1
TGCAGTGCTAGATCCCCGGGACAGTATGACCAGCCCCAGCATTTT
CSARSPGQYDQPQHF
>NA|16|TRBV29-1|TRBJ2-3|NA
TGCAGCGTTGCCGGGACACCCGTAGGGAGCACAGATACGCAGTATTTT
CSVAGTPVGSTDTQYF
>NA|14|TRBV15|TRBJ2-5|NA
TGTGCCACCAGCAGCCCGGGACGGCAAGAGACCCAGTACTTC
CATSSPGRQETQYF
>NA|15|TRBV10-3|TRBJ2-7|NA
TGTGCCATCAGCACCGGGGCGGAGCTGACCTACGAGCAGTACTTC
CAISTGAELTYEQYF
>NA|12|TRBV29-1|TRBJ1-1|NA
TGCAGCGTTGTTTCAGGGATCCCTGAAGCTTTCTTT
CSVVSGIPEAFF
>NA|16|TRBV24-1|TRBJ2-2|TRBD2
TGTGCCACCAGTGACACTAGCGGGGGTTACACCGGGGAGCTGTTTTTT
CATSDTSGGYTGELFF
>few|14|TRBV7-9|TRBJ1-1|NA
TGTGCCAGCAGCTTCATGGTGGCGAACACTGAAGCTTTCTTT
CASSFMVANTEAFF
>many|15|TRBV5-1|TRBJ1-6|TRBD1
TGCGCCAGCAGCACCGGACAGGGTAACAATTCACCCCTCCACTTT
CASSTGQGNNSPLHF
>NA|14|TRBV7-3|TRBJ1-4|NA
TGTGCCAGCAGCCAAGAGGAGGGAGTCGAAAAACTGTTTTTT
CASSQEEGVEKLFF
>NA|12|TRBV10-3|TRBJ1-5|NA
TGTGCCATCAGTGAGTCTAGCGGCTACGAGCATTTT
CAISESSGYEHF
>few|14|TRBV12-3/TRBV12-4|TRBJ1-1|NA
TGTGCCAGCAGTTTTCGTCAGGGATATTCTGAAGCTTTCTTT
CASSFRQGYSEAFF